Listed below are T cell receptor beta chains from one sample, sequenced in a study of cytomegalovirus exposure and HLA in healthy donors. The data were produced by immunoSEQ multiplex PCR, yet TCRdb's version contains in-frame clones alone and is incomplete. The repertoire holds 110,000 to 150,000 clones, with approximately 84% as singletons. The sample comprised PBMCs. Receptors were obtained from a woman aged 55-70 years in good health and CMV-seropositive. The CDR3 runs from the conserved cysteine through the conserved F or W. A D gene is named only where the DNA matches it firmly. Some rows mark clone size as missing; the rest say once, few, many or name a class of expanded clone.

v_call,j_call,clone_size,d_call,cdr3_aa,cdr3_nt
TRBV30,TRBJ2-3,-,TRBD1,CAWSRWTGSTDTQYF,TGTGCCTGGAGTCGTTGGACAGGGAGCACAGATACGCAGTATTTT
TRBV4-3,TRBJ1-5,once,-,CASSQGTYDQPQHF,TGCGCCAGCAGCCAAGGGACATACGATCAGCCCCAGCATTTT
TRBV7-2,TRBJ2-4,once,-,CASTTGPKNIQYF,TGTGCCAGCACTACAGGTCCCAAAAACATTCAGTACTTC
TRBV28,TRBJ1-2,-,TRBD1,CASSFQGDYGYTF,TGTGCCAGCAGTTTTCAGGGGGACTATGGCTACACCTTC
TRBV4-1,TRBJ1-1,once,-,CASSQVRTNTEAFF,TGCGCCAGCAGCCAAGTCAGGACAAACACTGAAGCTTTCTTT
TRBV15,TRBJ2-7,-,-,CATSRGAAPSYEQYF,TGTGCCACCAGCAGAGGGGCAGCCCCGTCCTACGAGCAGTACTTC
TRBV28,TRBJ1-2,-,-,CASSTGPTYGYTF,TGTGCCAGCAGTACAGGTCCTACCTATGGCTACACCTTC
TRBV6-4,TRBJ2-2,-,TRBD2,CASSEASGNANTGELFF,TGTGCCAGCAGTGAGGCTAGCGGTAACGCGAACACCGGGGAGCTGTTTTTT
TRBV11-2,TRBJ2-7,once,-,CASSPLEGFSHEQYF,TGTGCCAGCAGCCCATTGGAGGGTTTTTCCCACGAGCAGTACTTC
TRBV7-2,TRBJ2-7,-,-,CASSLVDEQYF,TGTGCCAGCAGCTTAGTAGACGAGCAGTACTTC
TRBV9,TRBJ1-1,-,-,CASSSRRGTEAFF,TGTGCCAGCAGCTCTCGAAGGGGGACTGAAGCTTTCTTT
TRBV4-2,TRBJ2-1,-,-,CASSQDLQVPFF,TGTGCCAGCAGCCAGGATCTACAGGTGCCGTTCTTC
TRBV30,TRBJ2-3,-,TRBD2,CAWGTSGSTDTQYF,TGTGCCTGGGGGACTAGCGGGAGTACAGATACGCAGTATTTT
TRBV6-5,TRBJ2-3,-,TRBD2,CASSPGLAAPDTQYF,TGTGCCAGCAGTCCGGGACTAGCGGCACCAGATACGCAGTATTTT
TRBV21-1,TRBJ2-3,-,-,CASSTRFQVVTDTQYF,TGTGCCAGCAGCACTCGTTTCCAGGTTGTAACAGATACGCAGTATTTT
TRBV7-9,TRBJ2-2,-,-,CASSLALTGNDGELFF,TGTGCCAGCAGCTTAGCGCTTACAGGGAACGACGGGGAGCTGTTTTTT
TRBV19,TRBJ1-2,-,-,CASMAGNYGYTF,TGTGCCAGTATGGCGGGTAACTATGGCTACACCTTC
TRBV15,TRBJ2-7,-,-,CATSRDPGARNEQYF,TGTGCCACCAGCAGAGATCCAGGGGCGCGAAATGAGCAGTACTTC
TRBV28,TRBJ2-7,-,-,CASRAPREQYF,TGTGCCAGCAGGGCCCCTAGAGAGCAGTACTTC
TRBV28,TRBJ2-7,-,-,CASSLGARWSYEQYF,TGTGCCAGCAGCCTCGGAGCAAGGTGGTCCTACGAGCAGTACTTC
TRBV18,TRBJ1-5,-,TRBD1,CASSPGQGNQPQHF,TGTGCCAGCTCACCGGGACAGGGCAATCAGCCCCAGCATTTT
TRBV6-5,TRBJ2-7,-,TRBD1,CASREPGTGVYEQYF,TGTGCCAGCAGAGAACCCGGGACAGGGGTCTACGAGCAGTACTTC
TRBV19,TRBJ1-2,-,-,CASSIRQRANYGYTF,TGTGCCAGTAGTATCCGGCAGAGGGCTAACTATGGCTACACCTTC
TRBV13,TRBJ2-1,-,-,CASAGWGSADEQFF,TGTGCCAGCGCTGGTTGGGGCTCTGCGGATGAGCAGTTCTTC
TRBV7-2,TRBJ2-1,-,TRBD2,CASSLSGSSYNEQFF,TGTGCCAGCAGCTTAAGCGGGAGCTCCTACAATGAGCAGTTCTTC
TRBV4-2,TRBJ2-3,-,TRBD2,CASSLSSGSTDTQYF,TGTGCCAGCAGCTTGTCTAGCGGTAGCACAGATACGCAGTATTTT
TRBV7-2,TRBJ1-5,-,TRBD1,CASSLAGQFNQPQHF,TGTGCCAGCAGCTTAGCGGGACAGTTTAATCAGCCCCAGCATTTT
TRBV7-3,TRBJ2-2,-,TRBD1,CASGTGGSLGTGELFF,TGTGCCAGTGGGACAGGGGGATCGCTCGGCACCGGGGAGCTGTTTTTT
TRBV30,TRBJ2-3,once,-,CAWKVGALTDTQYF,TGTGCCTGGAAGGTAGGGGCCCTGACAGATACGCAGTATTTT
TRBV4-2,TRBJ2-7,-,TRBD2,CASSQALAETYEQYF,TGTGCCAGCAGCCAAGCACTAGCGGAAACCTACGAGCAGTACTTC
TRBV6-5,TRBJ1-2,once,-,CASSYGGGGYGYTF,TGTGCCAGCAGTTACGGGGGGGGAGGTTATGGCTACACCTTC
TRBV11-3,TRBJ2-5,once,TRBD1,CASSFGQGAVETQYF,TGTGCCAGCAGCTTTGGACAGGGGGCTGTAGAGACCCAGTACTTC
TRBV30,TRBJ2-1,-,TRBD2,CACTGLAAGEYEQFF,TGTGCCTGCACGGGACTAGCGGCGGGGGAATATGAGCAGTTCTTC
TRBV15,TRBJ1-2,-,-,CATSPDRFYGYTF,TGTGCCACCAGCCCCGACAGGTTCTATGGCTACACCTTC
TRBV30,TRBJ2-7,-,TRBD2,CAWSVQGLGLAEYEQYF,TGTGCCTGGAGTGTACAGGGTTTGGGACTAGCGGAGTACGAGCAGTACTTC
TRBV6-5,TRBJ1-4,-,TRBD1,CASSLTGFATNEKLFF,TGTGCCAGCAGTTTGACAGGGTTTGCAACTAATGAAAAACTGTTTTTT
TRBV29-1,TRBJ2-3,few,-,CSVERPAGTDTQYF,TGCAGCGTTGAAAGGCCCGCGGGCACAGATACGCAGTATTTT
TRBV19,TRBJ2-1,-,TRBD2,CASSAGDRYNEQFF,TGTGCCAGTAGTGCGGGGGACCGATACAATGAGCAGTTCTTC
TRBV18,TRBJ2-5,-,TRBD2,CASSPRLAGVMAETQYF,TGTGCCAGCTCACCACGTTTAGCGGGAGTGATGGCGGAGACCCAGTACTTC
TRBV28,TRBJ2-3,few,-,CASSSPRDTQYF,TGTGCCAGCAGTTCCCCTCGGGATACGCAGTATTTT